The rows below give T cell receptor beta chains drawn from one sample of a study of OX40 agonist ivuxolimab in advanced cancers. Profiling relied on immunoSEQ multiplex PCR, and the TCRdb table lists in-frame clones only, not all of them. The sample carries about 61,000 clones, 80% to 90% recorded once. Material: CD4+ or CD8+ T cells sorted from blood, obtained in a trial of the OX40 agonist ivuxolimab. These receptors all stem from an adult with an advanced solid tumor such as melanoma, head and neck, liver or kidney cancer. CDR3s include the opening cysteine and the closing phenylalanine or tryptophan. A D gene is named only where the DNA matches it firmly. Size is stated for part of the rows, as once, few or many counts, or as a class when the clone is expanded.

V	size	D	J	CDR3	DNA
TRBV11-2	NA	NA	TRBJ1-3	CASSLTDGLSGNTIYF	TGTGCCAGCAGCTTAACAGACGGGCTCTCTGGAAACACCATATATTTT
TRBV11-2	NA	TRBD2	TRBJ2-7	CASSLVAGRMEQYF	TGTGCCAGCAGCTTAGTAGCGGGGAGGATGGAGCAGTACTTC
TRBV19	NA	NA	TRBJ1-1	CASSGGAVNTEAFF	TGTGCCAGTAGTGGAGGGGCGGTAAACACTGAAGCTTTCTTT
TRBV7-2	NA	NA	TRBJ2-5	CASSLAAETQYF	TGTGCCAGCAGCTTAGCAGCGGAGACCCAGTACTTC
TRBV29-1	NA	TRBD1	TRBJ2-3	CSAGTVTDTQYF	TGCAGCGCTGGGACAGTCACAGATACGCAGTATTTT
TRBV28	NA	NA	TRBJ2-3	CASSLSGLVRDTQYF	TGTGCCAGCAGTCTATCCGGTTTAGTGAGAGATACGCAGTATTTT
TRBV28	NA	TRBD1	TRBJ1-6	CASSPATGGADNSPLHF	TGTGCCAGCAGTCCAGCGACAGGGGGCGCTGATAATTCACCCCTCCACTTT
TRBV7-6	NA	NA	TRBJ2-7	CASSLAGQSSFSYEQYF	TGTGCCAGCAGCTTGGCGGGACAGTCGTCCTTCTCCTACGAGCAGTACTTC
TRBV28	NA	NA	TRBJ2-2	CASIHRPVAGELFF	TGTGCCAGCATCCATCGGCCAGTGGCCGGGGAGCTGTTTTTT
TRBV25-1	NA	TRBD2	TRBJ2-7	CASSDYGLAATYEQYF	TGTGCCAGCAGCGATTACGGACTAGCGGCCACCTACGAGCAGTACTTC
TRBV11-2	NA	NA	TRBJ2-1	CASRGVNEQFF	TGTGCCAGCAGAGGAGTGAATGAGCAGTTCTTC
TRBV18	NA	NA	TRBJ2-2	CASSTDRDGELFF	TGTGCCAGCTCAACCGACCGTGACGGGGAGCTGTTTTTT
TRBV7-2	NA	NA	TRBJ1-5	CASSLGIGGNQPQHF	TGTGCCAGCAGCTTAGGAATAGGTGGCAATCAGCCCCAGCATTTT
TRBV5-1	NA	TRBD1	TRBJ2-7	CASIEGQGGSYEQYF	TGCGCCAGCATCGAGGGACAGGGAGGCTCCTACGAGCAGTACTTC
TRBV15	NA	NA	TRBJ2-5	CATSRDRPSPQETQYF	TGTGCCACCAGCAGAGATAGACCCTCTCCCCAAGAGACCCAGTACTTC
TRBV29-1	NA	TRBD1	TRBJ2-5	CSVRQGAWGSQETQYF	TGCAGCGTTCGACAGGGGGCGTGGGGGTCCCAAGAGACCCAGTACTTC
TRBV15	NA	NA	TRBJ2-3	CATSRGERRRTDTQYF	TGTGCCACCAGCAGGGGGGAGCGAAGGCGGACAGATACGCAGTATTTT
TRBV9	once	TRBD1	TRBJ2-7	CASSATVGQASYEQYF	TGTGCCAGCAGCGCGACCGTGGGACAGGCCTCCTACGAGCAGTACTTC
TRBV10-1	once	NA	TRBJ1-5	CASSESGAQPQHF	TGCGCCAGCAGTGAATCTGGGGCACAGCCCCAGCATTTT
TRBV9	NA	TRBD2	TRBJ2-1	CASSVGLAGSYNEQFF	TGTGCCAGCAGCGTGGGACTAGCGGGGTCCTACAATGAGCAGTTCTTC
TRBV29-1	NA	TRBD1	TRBJ2-2	CSVDRGLTGELFF	TGCAGCGTTGACAGGGGGCTCACCGGGGAGCTGTTTTTT
TRBV5-6	NA	NA	TRBJ1-5	CASSSTASQPQHF	TGTGCCAGCAGCTCGACAGCTTCCCAGCCCCAGCATTTT
TRBV7-2	NA	TRBD2	TRBJ2-7	CASSLSGLVPTSSYEQYF	TGTGCCAGCAGCCTCTCGGGACTAGTGCCGACGAGCTCCTACGAGCAGTACTTC
TRBV4-1	NA	NA	TRBJ1-5	CASSQSGTPNQPQHF	TGCGCCAGCAGCCAATCCGGGACACCCAATCAGCCCCAGCATTTT
TRBV4-2	NA	NA	TRBJ1-4	CASSQDRVVGVEKLFF	TGTGCCAGCAGCCAAGATCGTGTGGTGGGGGTTGAAAAACTGTTTTTT
TRBV19	NA	NA	TRBJ2-7	CASSSRRDYEQYF	TGTGCCAGTAGCTCGAGACGGGACTACGAGCAGTACTTC
TRBV27	NA	TRBD2	TRBJ2-1	CASSLLGLAPYNEQFF	TGTGCCAGCAGTTTATTGGGACTAGCCCCCTACAATGAGCAGTTCTTC
TRBV7-3	NA	TRBD2	TRBJ2-2	CASSLTSGSNTGELFF	TGTGCCAGCAGCTTAACTAGCGGGAGTAACACCGGGGAGCTGTTTTTT
TRBV5-1	NA	NA	TRBJ2-1	CASSSTFHNEQFF	TGCGCCAGCAGCTCAACTTTCCACAATGAGCAGTTCTTC
TRBV5-6	NA	NA	TRBJ1-1	CASSLGRANTEAFF	TGTGCCAGCAGCTTAGGCAGGGCGAACACTGAAGCTTTCTTT
TRBV7-2	NA	NA	TRBJ2-7	CASSLGRSYEQYF	TGTGCCAGCAGCTTAGGGCGGAGTTACGAGCAGTACTTC
TRBV2	NA	TRBD2	TRBJ2-1	CASNRAGNNEQFF	TGTGCCAGCAATAGAGCGGGGAACAATGAGCAGTTCTTC
TRBV9	once	TRBD1	TRBJ1-4	CASSVQGTGKLFF	TGTGCCAGCAGCGTACAGGGGACAGGAAAACTGTTTTTT
TRBV10-2	NA	TRBD2	TRBJ2-3	CASTPGGDTQYF	TGCGCCAGCACCCCCGGGGGGGATACGCAGTATTTT
TRBV7-2	NA	NA	TRBJ1-6	CASSLDQPSISPLHF	TGTGCCAGCAGCTTAGATCAGCCTTCGATTTCACCCCTCCACTTT
TRBV9	NA	TRBD2	TRBJ2-7	CASSPSGGARGRTYEQYF	TGTGCCAGCAGCCCGAGCGGGGGGGCGAGGGGCAGGACCTACGAGCAGTACTTC
TRBV18	once	NA	TRBJ2-1	CASSPPGGSSYNEQFF	TGTGCCAGCTCACCCCCCGGGGGCAGCTCCTACAATGAGCAGTTCTTC
TRBV7-2	NA	TRBD1	TRBJ1-2	CASSLGGKTGSQNYGYTF	TGTGCCAGCAGCTTAGGGGGAAAGACAGGGAGTCAAAACTATGGCTACACCTTC
TRBV6-1	NA	NA	TRBJ1-2	CASSVEPAGYYGYTF	TGTGCCAGCAGTGTTGAACCCGCGGGCTACTATGGCTACACCTTC
TRBV7-2	once	NA	TRBJ2-1	CASSFFPERSYNEQFF	TGTGCCAGCAGCTTTTTCCCCGAGCGGAGCTACAATGAGCAGTTCTTC
TRBV11-2	NA	NA	TRBJ1-3	CASSLRVYRDFGNTIYF	TGTGCCAGCAGCTTGCGGGTCTACAGGGACTTCGGAAACACCATATATTTT
TRBV7-9	NA	NA	TRBJ2-5	CASSLPPTFGLVPQYF	TGTGCCAGCAGCTTACCCCCGACCTTTGGGCTAGTGCCCCAGTACTTC
TRBV5-1	NA	TRBD2	TRBJ2-5	CASSWTSGPSPAEKETQYF	TGCGCCAGCAGCTGGACTAGCGGGCCGTCACCCGCTGAGAAAGAGACCCAGTACTTC
TRBV10-3	once	TRBD1	TRBJ1-1	CAISATGGAIMNTEAFF	TGTGCCATCAGTGCGACAGGGGGCGCGATTATGAACACTGAAGCTTTCTTT
TRBV9	NA	NA	TRBJ2-1	CASSVNPFSSYNEQFF	TGTGCCAGCAGCGTAAACCCTTTCAGCTCCTACAATGAGCAGTTCTTC